This TCR beta chain derives from a study of shared T cell receptors in the human thymus. This CDR3 comprises 13 residues. The V gene's germline CDR1 is SGHDN and CDR2 FVKESK. Between the trimmed V and J ends, which lost 4 bases and 6 bases, there was a span of 12 bases. This clone was seen a few times. Assay used: immunoSEQ multiplex PCR; TCRdb lists only in-frame clones, some missing. The top ten hold roughly 0.0087% of the sample, which has over 650,000 clones, more than 75% seen once. These records were also assigned to another study, of human thymus T cells. From that report: Samples came from healthy Finnish infants during open corrective cardiac surgery. Corrective cardiac surgery supplied the resected thymus tissue. Among thymic and blood repertoires, usage of V and J genes appeared biased. What related research reported was that thymic repertoires overlapped highly among unrelated individuals.

This chain uses TRBV14 with TRBJ1-2; no firm D call. Sequencing was performed on thymocytes. The origin of this receptor is a boy in the first two years of life with a congenital heart defect. The CDR3 nucleotides are TGTGCCAGCAGCCCCTCTCGGCAGGATGGCTACACCTTC. It specifies CASSPSRQDGYTF.